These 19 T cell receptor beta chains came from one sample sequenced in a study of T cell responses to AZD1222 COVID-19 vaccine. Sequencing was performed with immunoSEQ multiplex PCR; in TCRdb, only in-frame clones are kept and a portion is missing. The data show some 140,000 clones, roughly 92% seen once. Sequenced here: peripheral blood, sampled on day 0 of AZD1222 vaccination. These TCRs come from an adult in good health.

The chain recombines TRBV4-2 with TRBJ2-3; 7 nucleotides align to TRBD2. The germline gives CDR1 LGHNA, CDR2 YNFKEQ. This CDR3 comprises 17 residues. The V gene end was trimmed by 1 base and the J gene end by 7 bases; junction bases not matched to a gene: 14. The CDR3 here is CASSQGSGGRMEYTQYF. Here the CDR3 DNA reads TGTGCCAGCAGCCAAGGATCCGGCGGGAGAATGGAGTATACGCAGTATTTT.

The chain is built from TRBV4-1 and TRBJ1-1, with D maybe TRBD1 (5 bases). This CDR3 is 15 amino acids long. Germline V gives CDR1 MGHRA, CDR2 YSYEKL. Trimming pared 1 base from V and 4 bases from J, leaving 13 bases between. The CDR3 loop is CASSQVAGRVTEAFF. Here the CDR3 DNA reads TGCGCCAGCAGCCAAGTTGCGGGCAGGGTCACTGAAGCTTTCTTT.

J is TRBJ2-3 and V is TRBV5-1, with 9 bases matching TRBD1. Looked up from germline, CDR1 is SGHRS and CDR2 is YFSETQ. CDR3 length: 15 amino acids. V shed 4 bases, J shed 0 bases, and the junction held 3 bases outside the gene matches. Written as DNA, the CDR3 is TGCGCCAGCAGCCTACAGGGGGCTAGCACAGATACGCAGTATTTT. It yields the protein CASSLQGASTDTQYF.

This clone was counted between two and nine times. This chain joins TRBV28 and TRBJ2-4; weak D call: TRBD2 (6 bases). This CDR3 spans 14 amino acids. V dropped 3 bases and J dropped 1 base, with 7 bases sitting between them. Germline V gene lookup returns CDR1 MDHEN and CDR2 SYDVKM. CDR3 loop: CASSFAGAKNIQYF. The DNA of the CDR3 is TGTGCCAGCAGTTTCGCGGGGGCCAAAAACATTCAGTACTTC.

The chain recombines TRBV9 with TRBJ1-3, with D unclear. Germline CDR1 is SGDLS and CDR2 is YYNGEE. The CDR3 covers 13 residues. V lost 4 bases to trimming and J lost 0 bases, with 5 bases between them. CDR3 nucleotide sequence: TGTGCCAGCAGCTGGCGCTCTGGAAACACCATATATTTT. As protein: CASSWRSGNTIYF.

This chain's CDR3 is CATRTSGANVLTF. CDR3 DNA: TGTGCCACCAGAACGTCTGGGGCCAACGTCCTGACTTTC. The chain combines TRBV27 with TRBJ2-6; D is ambiguous. CDR1 is MNHEY, CDR2 SMNVEV, per germline (reference sequence). Trimming left V 10 bases short and J 1 base short, with 8 bases between. This CDR3 has 13 residues.

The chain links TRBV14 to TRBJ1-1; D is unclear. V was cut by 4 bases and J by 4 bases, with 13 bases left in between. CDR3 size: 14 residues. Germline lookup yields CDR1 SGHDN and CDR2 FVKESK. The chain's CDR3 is CASSPTLVGTEAFF. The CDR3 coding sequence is TGTGCCAGCAGCCCCACCTTGGTCGGCACTGAAGCTTTCTTT.

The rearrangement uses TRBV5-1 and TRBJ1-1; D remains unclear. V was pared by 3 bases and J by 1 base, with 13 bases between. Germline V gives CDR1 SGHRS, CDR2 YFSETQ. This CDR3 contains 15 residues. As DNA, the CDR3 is TGCGCCAGCAGCTCTTCCTTAGGTGAGAACACTGAAGCTTTCTTT. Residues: CASSSSLGENTEAFF.

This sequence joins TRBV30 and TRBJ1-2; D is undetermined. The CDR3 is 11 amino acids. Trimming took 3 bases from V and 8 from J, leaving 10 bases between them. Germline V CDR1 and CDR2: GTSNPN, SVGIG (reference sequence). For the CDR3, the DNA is TGTGCCTGGAGACAAACGAGGGGCTACACCTTC. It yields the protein CAWRQTRGYTF. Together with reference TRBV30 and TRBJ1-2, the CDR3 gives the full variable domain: SQTIHQWPATLVQPVGSPLSLECTVEGTSNPNLYWYRQAAGRGLQLLFYSVGIGQISSEVPQNLSASRPQDRQFILSSKKLLLSDSGFYLCAWRQTRGYTFGSGTRLTVV.

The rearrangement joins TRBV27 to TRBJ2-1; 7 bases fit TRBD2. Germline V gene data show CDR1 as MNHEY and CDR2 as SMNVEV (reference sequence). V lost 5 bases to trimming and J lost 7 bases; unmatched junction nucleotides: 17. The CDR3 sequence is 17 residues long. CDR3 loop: CASSTPSGGSLWNEQFF. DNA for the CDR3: TGTGCCAGCAGTACCCCGTCGGGAGGTAGTTTATGGAATGAGCAGTTCTTC.

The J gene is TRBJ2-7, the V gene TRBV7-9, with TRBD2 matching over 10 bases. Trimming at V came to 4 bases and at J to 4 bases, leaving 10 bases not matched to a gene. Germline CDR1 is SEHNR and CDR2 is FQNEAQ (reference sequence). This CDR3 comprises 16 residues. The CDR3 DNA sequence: TGTGCCAGCAGCTATGGGGGCAGCGGGAGGGGTTACGAGCAGTACTTC. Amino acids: CASSYGGSGRGYEQYF.

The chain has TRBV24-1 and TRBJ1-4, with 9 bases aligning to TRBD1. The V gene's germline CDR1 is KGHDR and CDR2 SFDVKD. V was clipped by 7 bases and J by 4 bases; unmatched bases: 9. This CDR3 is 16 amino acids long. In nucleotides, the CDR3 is TGTGCCACCAGCCGGGACAGGGCGATGGTTAATGAAAAACTGTTTTTT. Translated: CATSRDRAMVNEKLFF.

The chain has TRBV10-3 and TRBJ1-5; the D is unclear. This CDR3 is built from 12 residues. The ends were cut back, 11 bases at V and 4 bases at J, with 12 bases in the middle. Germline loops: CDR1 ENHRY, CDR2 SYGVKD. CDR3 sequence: CAARGTNQPQHF. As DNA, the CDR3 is TGTGCCGCCCGGGGTACAAATCAGCCCCAGCATTTT.

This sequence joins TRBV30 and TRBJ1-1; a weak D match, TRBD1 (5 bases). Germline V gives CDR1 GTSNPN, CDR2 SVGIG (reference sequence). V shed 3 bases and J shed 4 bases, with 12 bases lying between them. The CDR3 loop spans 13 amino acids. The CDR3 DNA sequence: TGTGCCTGGAGAATCATGACAGCCACTGAAGCTTTCTTT. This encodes CAWRIMTATEAFF.

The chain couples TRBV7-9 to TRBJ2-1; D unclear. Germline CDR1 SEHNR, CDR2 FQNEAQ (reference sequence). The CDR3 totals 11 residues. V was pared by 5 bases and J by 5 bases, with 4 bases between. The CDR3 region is CASSRNNEQFF. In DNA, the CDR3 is TGTGCCAGCAGCCGGAACAATGAGCAGTTCTTC.

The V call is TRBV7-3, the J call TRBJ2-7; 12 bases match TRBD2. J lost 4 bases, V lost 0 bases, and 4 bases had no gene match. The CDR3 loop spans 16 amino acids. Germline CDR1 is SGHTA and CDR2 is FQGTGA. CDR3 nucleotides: TGTGCCAGCAGCTTAACCCCGACTAGCGGGAGTTACGAGCAGTACTTC. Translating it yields CASSLTPTSGSYEQYF. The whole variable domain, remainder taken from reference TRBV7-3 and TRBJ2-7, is GAGVSQTPSNKVTEKGKYVELRCDPISGHTALYWYRQSLGQGPEFLIYFQGTGAADDSGLPNDRFFAVRPEGSVSTLKIQRTERGDSAVYLCASSLTPTSGSYEQYFGPGTRLTVT.

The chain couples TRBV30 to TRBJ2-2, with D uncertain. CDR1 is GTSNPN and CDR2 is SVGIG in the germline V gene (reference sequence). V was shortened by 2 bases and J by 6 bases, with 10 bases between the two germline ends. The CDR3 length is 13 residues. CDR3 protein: CAWSTMSAGELFF. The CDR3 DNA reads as TGTGCCTGGAGTACGATGTCGGCCGGGGAGCTGTTTTTT. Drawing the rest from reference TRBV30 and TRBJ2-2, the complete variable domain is SQTIHQWPATLVQPVGSPLSLECTVEGTSNPNLYWYRQAAGRGLQLLFYSVGIGQISSEVPQNLSASRPQDRQFILSSKKLLLSDSGFYLCAWSTMSAGELFFGEGSRLTVL.

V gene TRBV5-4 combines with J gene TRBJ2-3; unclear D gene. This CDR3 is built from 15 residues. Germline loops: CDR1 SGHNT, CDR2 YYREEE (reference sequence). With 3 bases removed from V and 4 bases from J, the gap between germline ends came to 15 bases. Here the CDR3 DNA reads TGTGCCAGCAGCTCTGACAACCCTGGGCCAGATACGCAGTATTTT. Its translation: CASSSDNPGPDTQYF.

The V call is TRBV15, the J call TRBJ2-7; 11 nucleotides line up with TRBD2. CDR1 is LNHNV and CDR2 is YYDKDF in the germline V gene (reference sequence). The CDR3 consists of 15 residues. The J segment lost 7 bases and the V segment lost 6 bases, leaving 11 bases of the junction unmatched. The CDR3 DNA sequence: TGTGCCACCAGAGCGGGGACTAGCGGTAAGCTAGAGCAGTACTTC. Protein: CATRAGTSGKLEQYF.